This TCR beta chain was recorded in a study of control samples from healthy donors and cancer patients. Looked up from germline, CDR1 is MNHNS and CDR2 is SASEGT. Trimming cost V 3 bases and J 0 bases, with 8 bases left between them. The CDR3 loop spans 14 amino acids. The assay was immunoSEQ multiplex PCR, and TCRdb's table has in-frame clones only and misses some. The data contain 20,000 to 25,000 clones, approximately 80% of them singletons. The chain joins TRBV6-1 to TRBJ1-2; D perhaps matches TRBD1 (5 bases). The sample consisted of PBMCs. The TCR was taken from a man aged 55 to 70 with colorectal cancer. The CDR3 protein is CASSEGGANYGYTF. The CDR3 DNA sequence: TGTGCCAGCAGTGAGGGGGGAGCTAACTATGGCTACACCTTC.